This entry features one TCR beta chain sequence. Unmatched junction bases numbered 15, after V lost 7 bases and J lost 4 bases. Germline lookup yields CDR1 LNHDA and CDR2 SQIVND (reference sequence). CDR3 length equals 17 residues. This sample was included in a study of blood T cell repertoires in COVID-19. Study summary: The United States, Italy and Spain were the sources of the acute and convalescent COVID-19 samples. Nucleic acid was either cDNA or gDNA, and it came from T cells, B-cell-depleted T cells, or PBMCs.

Per the authors' pipeline: Estimation of nucleated cell counts was performed using reference gene primer amplification. The table came from immunoSEQ multiplex PCR; TCRdb's copy has only in-frame clones and leaves some out. The V and J calls and the clone size are those of that table, but D and trimming were determined from the DNA. Here the sample spans 75,000 to 95,000 clones, 55% to 80% being singletons. Sequenced: peripheral blood. The chain joins TRBV19 to TRBJ2-5, with TRBD1 matching over 10 bases. The source is a woman aged 55-69 years in a cohort sampled during active or convalescent COVID-19. The CDR3 protein is CASTPGSGTGVAETQYF. As DNA, the CDR3 is TGTGCCAGTACCCCAGGGTCCGGGACAGGGGTGGCAGAGACCCAGTACTTC.